The rows below give T cell receptor beta chains drawn from one sample of a study of Ad26.COV2.S vaccination and SARS-CoV-2 variants. Clones were read by immunoSEQ multiplex PCR, and TCRdb kept only the in-frame ones, dropping some. The data contain hundreds of thousands of clones, nearly 90% of them singletons. Sequenced material: peripheral blood, taken in a trial of Ad26.COV2.S vaccine versus placebo. These receptors were collected from a person aged 18-65 years who received the Ad26.COV2.S COVID-19 vaccine or a placebo. Each CDR3 is given with its conserved first and last residue. A D gene is named only where the DNA matches it firmly. Where a row states a size, it is once, few, many or the class of an expanded clone; other rows omit it.

V,D,size,CDR3
TRBV2,TRBD2,-,CASRRWTSGIQETQYF
TRBV6-4,-,-,CASSEETYTGELFF
TRBV4-3,-,once,CASSQDPFQPQHF
TRBV6-6,TRBD1,-,CASSYPTGQANYGYTF
TRBV9,-,-,CASSARDATEAFF
TRBV3-1/TRBV3-2,TRBD1,-,CASSPLGGSSYNEQFF
TRBV27,TRBD1,-,CASSIAGQGYEQYF
TRBV13,-,-,CASSPAFPQPGVETQYF
TRBV5-8,-,-,CASSLAYGYEQYF
TRBV4-1,-,-,CASSQGPTATNEKLFF
TRBV19,-,-,CASSIPGQRNTEAFF
TRBV5-8,-,-,CASSLARSEQYF
TRBV6-5,-,-,CASRDQLRGYTF
TRBV29-1,-,-,CSVKARQAYGYTF
TRBV11-1,-,once,CASSLLAPSSYEQYF
TRBV2,TRBD1,-,CASRTGGTGYTF
TRBV5-1,-,-,CASSLVGDPSYGYTF
TRBV5-4,-,-,CASRLDRGNTIYF
TRBV3-1/TRBV3-2,-,-,CASSQVGLYNSPLHF
TRBV5-4,-,-,CASSAGQRKTGELFF
TRBV30,TRBD2,-,CAWKGGSGGYNEQFF
TRBV19,TRBD1,-,CASSPGQGSEKLFF
TRBV3-1/TRBV3-2,-,-,CASSLLTGGNTEAFF
TRBV12-3/TRBV12-4,-,once,CASSRGETEAFF
TRBV20-1,-,-,CSASIIEYVLPADTEAFF
TRBV19,-,-,CASKDPARREAFF
TRBV4-2,-,-,CASSQDRRGSYNEQFF
TRBV7-2,TRBD1,-,CASNPGTGGKLFF
TRBV29-1,TRBD2,-,CSVGAGTAGGYNEQFF
TRBV7-2,-,-,CASSSLAGWGQPQHF
TRBV5-1,TRBD1,-,CASSLPTGNTDTQYF
TRBV6-5,-,few,CASNPGSGRRRLHF
TRBV5-4,TRBD1,-,CASSRGQGDSYNSPLHF
TRBV7-7,-,-,CASSLGRGAETQYF
TRBV7-3,-,-,CASRTENSNQPQHF
TRBV28,-,-,CASSRGKSSTDTQYF
TRBV7-9,-,-,CASSLGSWSTNYGYTF
TRBV11-2,-,-,CASSLRIAGATDTQYF
TRBV4-2,-,-,CASSKQSRTEAFF
TRBV6-5,-,-,CASTSIGYEQYF
TRBV2,-,-,CASRGGGGGVGNQPQHF
TRBV3-1/TRBV3-2,TRBD2,-,CASSLASGGAQEQFF
TRBV7-8,-,-,CASSQTTDTQYF
TRBV7-8,-,-,CASRLLSGGELFF
TRBV12-5,TRBD1,-,CASGPGQGSDTEAFF
TRBV5-8,-,-,CASSLAGSQNTIYF
TRBV7-3,-,-,CASSLGPPGIGEKLFF
TRBV19,-,-,CASSALTRGIGQPQHF
TRBV12-3/TRBV12-4,-,-,CASSRGSYNEQFF
TRBV5-1,TRBD1,once,CASNLQGALGTDTQYF
TRBV9,TRBD2,-,CASNLAGGDTQYF
TRBV15,-,-,CATSRDSGANTGELFF
TRBV11-3,TRBD1,-,CASSPWQGAVLRTQYF
TRBV5-6,-,-,CASSFGRGSYNEQFF